One T cell receptor (beta chain) is described in this entry. This clonotype was recorded at least ten times. There is no known antigen for this receptor. Base qualities are missing; no much larger clone stands one base away. The sample is drawn from a study of T-cell reconstitution after alpha-beta-depleted transplantation in children listed by TCRdb under 2016. Looking at the study overall: The study quantitatively tracked T-cell immune reconstitution after TCRalphabeta/CD19-depleted allogeneic hematopoietic cell transplantation in children using TCR repertoire profiling.

The protocol used for the library was PCR. The listed sequencing device is Illumina HiSeq 2500. TCR libraries were prepared with molecular barcoding, using unique molecular identifiers to normalize TCRbeta repertoire quantification. TCRdb took the public reads, trimmed them with fastp at Q25, ran MiXCR for clone calling and kept in-frame beta chains. Every distinct CDR3 protein forms one entry, paired with its most common genes and DNA. The sample includes hundreds of thousands of distinct CDR3 sequences, with about 12% observed a single time. The top ten clonotypes cover 0.79% of the sample. The treatment or condition label for this specimen denotes: allogeneic hematopoietic cell transplantation with graft depleted of TCRalphabeta T cells and CD19 B cells. TCRalphabeta/CD19-depleted allogeneic hematopoietic cell grafts were given to the transplant recipients, all of whom were children. Beyond this particular receptor, the publication reports: The high TCRbeta diversity at day 60 in some patients was ascribed to recipient T cells and intrathymic progenitors that had survived conditioning. About two months after transplant, the apparently early recovery of alphabetaT-cell counts reportedly depended on just several hundred clones that had expanded rapidly and came from non-depleted graft cells. Over subsequent months, a decline in hyperexpanded clone frequencies was noted, and after one year, T-cell counts and TCRbeta diversity were mostly ascribed to newly produced T cells.

Trimming at the junction amounts to 0 bases on V and 8 bases on J, and the germline ends lie 9 bases apart. CDR1 and CDR2 are drawn from the germline V gene: SGHRS, YFSETQ. The cysteine opens and the phenylalanine closes a CDR3 of 13 amino acids. Of the read, only the CDR3 DNA is kept; its 39 bases are in frame from base 1. This receptor was identified in a girl aged 2 to 9 with congenital amegakaryocytic thrombocytopenia, due to receive a stem cell transplant. Recombination joined TRBV5-1 with TRBJ2-1; tentative D gene TRBD1, with 6 bases matching. The material was PBMCs, obtained before TCRalphabeta/CD19-depleted stem cell transplant. The CDR3 is CASSLAQGYEQFF. The DNA reads as follows: TGCGCCAGCAGCTTGGCCCAGGGGTATGAGCAGTTCTTC. Full variable domain (CDR3 extended with the reference TRBV5-1 and TRBJ2-1 proteins): KAGVTQTPRYLIKTRGQQVTLSCSPISGHRSVSWYQQTPGQGLQFLFEYFSETQRNKGNFPGRFSGRQFSNSRSEMNVSTLELGDSALYLCASSLAQGYEQFFGPGTRLTVL.